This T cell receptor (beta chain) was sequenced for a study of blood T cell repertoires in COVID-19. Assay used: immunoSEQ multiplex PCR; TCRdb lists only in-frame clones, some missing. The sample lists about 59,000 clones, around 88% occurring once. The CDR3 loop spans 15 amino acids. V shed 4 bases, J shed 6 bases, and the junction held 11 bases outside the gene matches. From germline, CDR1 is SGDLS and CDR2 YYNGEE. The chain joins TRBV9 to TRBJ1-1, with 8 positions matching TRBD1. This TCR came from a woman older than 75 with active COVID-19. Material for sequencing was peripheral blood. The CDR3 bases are TGTGCCAGCAGCCTCCTCGGACAGGGCCCCGCTGAAGCTTTCTTT. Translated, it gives CASSLLGQGPAEAFF.